This entry lists 27 T cell receptor beta chains sequenced from one sample in a study of blood T cells in healthy people across ages. Alongside a J-beta primer mix, a sample-barcoded 5' primer served in a second PCR lasting roughly 7 to 11 cycles. A single record per CDR3 protein comes from TCRdb applying MiXCR to the 5' RACE reads. The repertoire holds 450,000 to 600,000 distinct CDR3 sequences, with 27% as singletons. This sample was also put to use in a study of T cells of mothers and their children.

Sequencing was done on a sample of blood. Every receptor here comes from a boy younger than 10 in good health.

This clonotype was detected a few times. V is TRBV20-1 and J is TRBJ1-2, with unresolved D. Deletions cut 6 bases from V and 2 bases from J, with 13 bases between. In germline, CDR1 is DFQATT, CDR2 SNEGSKA (reference sequence). The CDR3 runs to 13 residues. The CDR3 here is CSARTVENYGYTF. The CDR3 coding sequence is TGCAGTGCCCGGACGGTCGAGAACTATGGCTACACCTTC.

This clonotype was observed a handful of times. The chain couples TRBV12-3 or TRBV12-4 to TRBJ2-4, with 9 bases fitting TRBD1. Losses at the gene ends were 4 bases for V and 0 bases for J; bases not matched to a gene: 4. This CDR3 is 16 amino acids long. DNA of the CDR3: TGTGCCAGCAGTTCGGACAGGGGTGTAGCCAAAAACATTCAGTACTTC. This sequence encodes CASSSDRGVAKNIQYF.

The CDR3 here is CASSGGTENYGYTF. Written as DNA, the CDR3 is TGTGCCAGCAGCGGGGGGACGGAGAACTATGGCTACACCTTC. This chain joins TRBV9 and TRBJ1-2; D might be TRBD1 (5 bases). Between the trimmed V and J ends, which lost 3 bases and 2 bases, there was a span of 11 bases. This CDR3 contains 14 residues. Germline V gene sequence: CDR1 SGDLS, CDR2 YYNGEE.

This clonotype occurred a few times. The rearrangement links TRBV14 to TRBJ2-5; either TRBD1 or TRBD2 may fit D (5 bases each). There are 14 residues in the CDR3. Per the germline V gene, CDR1 is SGHDN and CDR2 is FVKESK. Deletions cut 4 bases from V and 4 bases from J, with 13 bases between. Written as DNA, the CDR3 is TGTGCCAGCAGCCCACTCCCGGGGCGAGAGACCCAGTACTTC. This codes for CASSPLPGRETQYF.

CDR3 in amino acids: CASSLSGTNGYTF. In DNA form, the CDR3 reads TGTGCCAGCAGTTTGTCGGGTACGAATGGCTACACCTTC. The chain links TRBV27 to TRBJ1-2; D remains ambiguous. There are 13 residues in the CDR3. Looked up from germline, CDR1 is MNHEY and CDR2 is SMNVEV (reference sequence). V was cut by 3 bases and J by 6 bases, with 11 bases left in between.

The table lists this clonotype with a few counts. The chain is built from TRBV27 and TRBJ1-2; the D is unclear. Per the germline V gene, CDR1 is MNHEY and CDR2 is SMNVEV (reference sequence). The CDR3 has 14 residues. The V and J ends lost 5 bases and 4 bases respectively, with 14 bases between them. CDR3 residues: CASSLNRETYGYTF. DNA for the CDR3: TGTGCCAGCAGTCTGAACCGGGAGACCTATGGCTACACCTTC.

In this sample, this clonotype turned up a few times. The chain employs TRBV10-3 and TRBJ2-5; unclear D gene. The CDR3 is 13 residues long. Germline values: CDR1 ENHRY, CDR2 SYGVKD. The germline V and J ends were trimmed by 2 bases and 1 base, with 5 bases remaining between them. The CDR3 reads CAISEGVQETQYF. CDR3 bases: TGTGCCATCAGTGAGGGGGTCCAAGAGACCCAGTACTTC.

The chain has TRBV12-3 or TRBV12-4 and TRBJ2-5; 7 nucleotides agree with TRBD1. The CDR3 is 14 residues long. V shed 7 bases, J shed 5 bases, and the junction held 10 bases outside the gene matches. In nucleotides, the CDR3 is TGTGCCAGCACTCCCAGGGGGTTGAGGGAGACCCAGTACTTC. It encodes CASTPRGLRETQYF.

This clonotype has a handful of counts. The rearrangement uses TRBV6-1 and TRBJ1-1, with 9 bases fitting TRBD1. V lost 5 bases and J lost 6; bases outside the gene matches: 13. The CDR3 consists of 16 residues. Germline CDR1 MNHNS, CDR2 SASEGT. As DNA, the CDR3 is TGTGCCAGCAGTCGATCCCCCGGGACAGGGATATCTGAAGCTTTCTTT. Encoded protein: CASSRSPGTGISEAFF.

This clonotype has more than one count but fewer than ten. This rearrangement joins TRBV20-1 to TRBJ1-5; D is possibly TRBD1 (6 bases). The V end was cut by 6 bases, the J end by 6 bases, with 18 bases between. Germline lookup yields CDR1 DFQATT and CDR2 SNEGSKA (reference sequence). CDR3 length equals 14 residues. The CDR3 nucleotides are TGCAGTGCCTCTGACACGGGGGCTACTCAGCCCCAGCATTTT. Its translation is CSASDTGATQPQHF.

The chain employs TRBV12-3 or TRBV12-4 and TRBJ2-3, with 9 positions matching TRBD2. CDR3 size: 15 residues. With 1 base clipped from V and 4 bases from J, the junction kept 3 bases outside the gene matches. CDR3 residues: CASSLGGGAPDTQYF. DNA for the CDR3: TGTGCCAGCAGTTTAGGCGGGGGGGCCCCAGATACGCAGTATTTT.

The chain links TRBV4-2 to TRBJ2-7; 12 bases map to TRBD1. The CDR3 spans 15 residues. Trimming took 8 bases from V and 5 from J; bases not matched to a gene: 10. The germline CDR1 and CDR2 sequences are LGHNA and YNFKEQ. This CDR3 is CASSQGTGGDDEQYF. In DNA, the CDR3 is TGTGCCAGCTCCCAGGGGACAGGGGGCGACGACGAGCAGTACTTC.

On this clonotype itself: The junction does not match germline at one end; this may be a read error. The chain joins TRBV14 to TRBJ2-5, with D maybe TRBD2 (5 bases). Germline V gene lookup returns CDR1 SGHDN and CDR2 FVKESK. This CDR3 has 15 residues. CDR3 region: CASSQAVSGEADQYF. The CDR3 bases are TGTGCCAGCAGTCAAGCGGTCTCGGGCGAGGCCGACCAGTACTTC.

The genes are TRBV7-2 and TRBJ2-2; D remains unclear. Germline V lookup: CDR1 SGHTA, CDR2 FQGNSA. V dropped 3 bases and J dropped 6 bases, with 8 bases sitting between them. The CDR3 extends over 13 amino acids. The CDR3 here is CASSLATPGELFF. The CDR3 region has the DNA TGTGCCAGCAGCTTGGCCACTCCCGGGGAGCTGTTTTTT.

The J gene is TRBJ1-1, the V gene TRBV6-2 or TRBV6-3; a possible D gene is TRBD1 (5 bases). Trimming left V 7 bases short and J 6 bases short, with 12 bases between. This CDR3 is 12 amino acids long. The germline gives CDR1 MNHEY, CDR2 SVGEGT. CDR3 DNA: TGTGCCAGCACCCTTTGGGGCTCTGAAGCTTTCTTT. Translation: CASTLWGSEAFF.

The chain links TRBV19 to TRBJ2-2, with 7 positions matching TRBD1. The CDR3 extends over 16 amino acids. Germline V CDR1 and CDR2: LNHDA, SQIVND (reference sequence). V lost 1 base, J lost 3 bases, and 5 bases stayed unmatched. The CDR3: CASSIGYRGDTGELFF. The CDR3 nucleotides read TGTGCCAGTAGTATAGGGTACAGGGGAGACACCGGGGAGCTGTTTTTT.

This clonotype was counted a few times. Here the CDR3 reads CATYSSGNRQETQYF. Here the CDR3 DNA reads TGTGCCACATATTCGAGCGGGAATAGGCAAGAGACCCAGTACTTC. The chain has TRBV15 and TRBJ2-5; 7 bases are a match to TRBD2. After removal of 9 bases from V and 2 bases from J, the junction contained 12 bases not matched to a gene. The CDR3 consists of 15 residues. Germline V CDR1 and CDR2: LNHNV, YYDKDF (reference sequence).

About this clonotype: Compared with germline, one end of the junction differs, possibly owing to a read error. The chain combines TRBV20-1 with TRBJ1-2; the D is unclear. The CDR3 loop spans 10 amino acids. Germline CDR1 and CDR2: DFQATT and SNEGSKA (reference sequence). In nucleotides, the CDR3 is TGCAGTGCTAGTCGTGGTGGCTGCACCTTC. Its translation: CSASRGGCTF.

This clonotype appeared a few times. The chain links TRBV25-1 to TRBJ1-1, with D uncertain. CDR1 and CDR2 (germline): MGHDK, SYGVNS. V dropped 0 bases and J dropped 4 bases, with 12 bases sitting between them. This CDR3 has 15 residues. The DNA of the CDR3 is TGTGCCAGCAGTGAATATGGCGCCCCGAGCACTGAAGCTTTCTTT. This translates into CASSEYGAPSTEAFF.

CDR3 sequence reads: CASTFLRRDRVYEQYF. CDR3 nucleotide sequence: TGTGCCAGCACTTTCCTTCGAAGGGACAGGGTATACGAGCAGTACTTC. V is TRBV28 and J is TRBJ2-7; 9 bases fit TRBD1. J gave up 4 bases and V 7 bases, and 14 bases lay outside the gene matches. This CDR3 spans 16 amino acids. Per the germline V gene, CDR1 is MDHEN and CDR2 is SYDVKM. The full variable domain, with the rest looked up from reference TRBV28 and TRBJ2-7, is DVKVTQSSRYLVKRTGEKVFLECVQDMDHENMFWYRQDPGLGLRLIYFSYDVKMKEKGDIPEGYSVSREKKERFSLILESASTNQTSMYLCASTFLRRDRVYEQYFGPGTRLTVT.

This clonotype came up a few times. The V gene is TRBV10-1, the J gene TRBJ1-1; the match to TRBD1 covers 9 bases. Trimming at V came to 0 bases and at J to 7 bases, leaving 12 bases not matched to a gene. CDR1 is WNHNN and CDR2 is SYGVQD in the germline V gene (reference sequence). CDR3 length: 17 amino acids. The DNA for the CDR3 is TGCGCCAGCAGTGAGTCAAGGAGTGTGGGACAGGGACTTGAAGCTTTCTTT. Translated: CASSESRSVGQGLEAFF.

J is TRBJ2-2 and V is TRBV12-3 or TRBV12-4; 10 nucleotides match TRBD1. J was trimmed by 2 bases and V by 8 bases; bases with no gene match: 11. CDR3 length: 17 amino acids. The CDR3 nucleotides are TGTGCCAGCGGTAACCTTAGGACAGGGGGAAACACCGGGGAGCTGTTTTTT. Translated, it gives CASGNLRTGGNTGELFF.

This clonotype was recorded a few times. This rearrangement joins TRBV28 to TRBJ2-4; perhaps TRBD1 as D (5 bases). This CDR3 has 11 amino acids. Germline-derived CDR1 and CDR2 are MDHEN and SYDVKM. V dropped 9 bases and J dropped 9 bases, with 12 bases sitting between them. The CDR3 sequence: CASGARGIQYF. The CDR3 coding sequence is TGTGCCAGTGGGGCCCGAGGCATTCAGTACTTC. Full variable domain (outside the CDR3, taken from reference TRBV28 and TRBJ2-4): DVKVTQSSRYLVKRTGEKVFLECVQDMDHENMFWYRQDPGLGLRLIYFSYDVKMKEKGDIPEGYSVSREKKERFSLILESASTNQTSMYLCASGARGIQYFGAGTRLSVL.

This clonotype was counted only a few times. The V call is TRBV7-9, the J call TRBJ2-1; TRBD1 matches 8 bases. Trimming removed 7 bases from V and 9 bases from J; junction bases left unmatched: 14. Germline-derived CDR1 and CDR2 are SEHNR and FQNEAQ (reference sequence). The CDR3 spans 15 residues. CDR3 protein: CASTVPQGALAEQFF. CDR3 nucleotide sequence: TGTGCCAGCACCGTCCCCCAGGGGGCGCTTGCTGAGCAGTTCTTC.

This clonotype was detected ten times or more. The chain uses TRBV7-2 and TRBJ1-2, with D perhaps matching TRBD1 (6 bases). CDR1 SGHTA and CDR2 FQGNSA come from the germline V gene. The length of the CDR3 is 16 residues. Trimming took 1 base from V and 6 from J, leaving 18 bases between them. CDR3 protein: CASSLVGGSWGDGYTF. CDR3 sequence (DNA): TGTGCCAGCAGCTTAGTGGGGGGCAGCTGGGGCGATGGCTACACCTTC.

This clonotype was recorded a few times. V gene TRBV6-6 combines with J gene TRBJ2-1, with 7 bases that match TRBD2. Germline-derived CDR1 and CDR2 are MNHNY and SVGAGI (reference sequence). The V segment lost 5 bases and the J segment 6 bases; nucleotides outside the gene matches: 13. The CDR3 covers 16 residues. The CDR3 region is CASSRRGYGRLNEQFF. CDR3 in DNA: TGTGCCAGCAGTCGTAGGGGTTACGGGAGGCTCAATGAGCAGTTCTTC.

V is TRBV7-9 and J is TRBJ2-7; D gene uncertain. The CDR3 contains 13 residues. V was clipped by 7 bases and J by 1 base, with 11 bases between them. From germline, CDR1 is SEHNR and CDR2 FQNEAQ (reference sequence). The DNA for the CDR3 is TGTGCCAGCAACGGAGAAGCATCCTACGAGCAGTACTTC. It specifies CASNGEASYEQYF.